This entry concerns a single T cell receptor (beta chain). Methods used by the authors: Reference gene primer amplification in the assay estimated nucleated cell counts. Assay used: immunoSEQ multiplex PCR; TCRdb lists only in-frame clones, some missing. V, J and clone size were drawn from that table, and D and trimming were deduced from the DNA. The top ten hold 3.8% of the sample, which has about 130,000 clones, 75% to 85% seen once. These data come from a study of blood T cell repertoires in COVID-19. Study details: Collection of acute and convalescent COVID-19 samples took place in the United States, Italy and Spain. T cells, B-cell-depleted T cells, or PBMCs supplied cDNA or gDNA.

V lost 3 bases to trimming and J lost 3 bases, with 11 bases between them. Germline values: CDR1 KGHSH, CDR2 LQKENI. The length of the CDR3 is 14 residues. Sequencing was carried out using peripheral blood. This clonotype was sampled from a woman in her fifties or sixties with acute or convalescent COVID-19. The V gene is TRBV18, the J gene TRBJ1-1, with D hard to call. CDR3 amino acids: CASSPERSYTEAFF. CDR3 DNA: TGTGCCAGCTCACCCGAACGGTCTTACACTGAAGCTTTCTTT.